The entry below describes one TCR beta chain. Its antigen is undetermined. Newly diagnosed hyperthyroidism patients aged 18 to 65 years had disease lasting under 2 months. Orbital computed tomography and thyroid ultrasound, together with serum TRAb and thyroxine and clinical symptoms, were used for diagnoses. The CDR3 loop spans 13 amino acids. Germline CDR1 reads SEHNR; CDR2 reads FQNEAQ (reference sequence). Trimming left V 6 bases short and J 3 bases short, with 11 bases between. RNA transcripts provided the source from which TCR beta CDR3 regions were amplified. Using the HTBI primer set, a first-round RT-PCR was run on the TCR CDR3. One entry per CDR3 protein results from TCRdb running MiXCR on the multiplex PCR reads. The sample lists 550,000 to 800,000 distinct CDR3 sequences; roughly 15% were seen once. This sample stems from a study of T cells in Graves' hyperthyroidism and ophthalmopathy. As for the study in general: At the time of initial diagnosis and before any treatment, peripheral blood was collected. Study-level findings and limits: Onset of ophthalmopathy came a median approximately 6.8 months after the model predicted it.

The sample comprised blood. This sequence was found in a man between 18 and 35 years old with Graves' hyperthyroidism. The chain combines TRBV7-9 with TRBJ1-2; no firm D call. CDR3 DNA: TGTGCCAGCAGTCCTCAAGGGCACTATGGCTACACCTTC. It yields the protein CASSPQGHYGYTF.